This TCR beta chain originates from a study of PD-L1 blockade in urothelial cancer. Study-wide context: Specimens of blood held a median count of 141,255 T cells. Findings and limits, study-wide: Tumor-linked clones in blood grew more by 3 weeks in durable-benefit patients.

Specified time point: pretreatment peripheral blood. TCRdb keeps only in-frame clones here, not all; method: immunoSEQ multiplex PCR. The top ten hold around 1.5% of the sample, which has around 100,000 clones, roughly 89% seen once. Remarks on this clone: Its antigen is undetermined.

Germline-derived CDR1 and CDR2 are KGHSH and LQKENI. V shed 3 bases, J shed 3 bases, and the junction held 7 bases outside the gene matches. The CDR3 contains 15 residues. This rearrangement joins TRBV18 to TRBJ2-5; 7 nucleotides match TRBD1. The sequence was collected from a man aged 55 to 70 with urothelial cancer. Sequenced here: PBMCs, sampled around atezolizumab (anti-PD-L1) treatment. CDR3 in DNA: TGTGCCAGCTCACCCCAGACCGGGACAGAAGAGACCCAGTACTTC. It specifies CASSPQTGTEETQYF.